The entry below describes one TCR beta chain. The antigen this receptor binds is unknown. There are no base qualities to consult, and no much larger clone falls within one base. This specimen comes from a study of blood T cell repertoires in COVID-19 (dated by TCRdb to between 2020 and 2021). About the investigation overall: Samples covering the acute and convalescent phases of COVID-19 were provided by collaborators in the United States, Italy and Spain. The dataset comprised deeply sampled blood TCRbeta repertoires from subjects exposed to, actively infected with, or recovered from COVID-19. Nearly every sample came with metadata listing a de-identified subject ID, COVID-19 status, age in years and sex. The repertoires were released in a freely available public database meant as a resource for research on the immune response to SARS-CoV-2. The samples were drawn from two sources: the first 160 participants of the ongoing ImmuneRACE study, and 1,200 or so subjects contributed by 6 global collaborators. The prospective study material was composed of cDNA or gDNA derived from T cells, B-cell-depleted T cells, or PBMCs. Where available, HLA class I and class II types were obtained from metadata supplied by the sample provider rather than from assay-based typing.

From the germline V gene, CDR1 is SGHVS and CDR2 is FQNEAQ. The CDR3 contains 14 residues, cysteine and phenylalanine counted. Just CDR3 DNA is preserved here, 42 bases in frame from base 1. V sheds 1 base and J sheds 6 bases, leaving 10 bases between their ends. The paper's findings and limits, for the study overall: The amount of clinical and demographic metadata varied by source and participant and was provided uncurated.

Participants in the prospective study were enrolled through a virtual design, were aged roughly 18 to 100 years, and lived in roughly 26 United States geographic areas. In the prospective study, cohorts were assigned on the basis of participant-reported clinical history obtained from a screening survey and a study questionnaire. ImmuneRACE Cohort 3 recovered participants were defined by two consecutive negative NP/OP PCR tests, healthcare professional clearance, or symptom resolution. Mobile phlebotomists in the prospective study collected whole blood, serum and a nasopharyngeal or oropharyngeal swab from every participant. Additional blood draws and questionnaires over an approximately two-month period could optionally be provided by prospective study participants. Before DNA extraction, prospective study blood samples were shipped either frozen or at room temperature. The immunoSEQ Assay, a bias-controlled multiplex PCR, was used to amplify TCRbeta CDR3 regions from genomic DNA. Per the original workflow: Nucleated cell counts per sample were estimated from amplification of reference gene primers within the assay. Sequence reads were collapsed and filtered to measure the absolute abundance of every unique TCRbeta CDR3 rearrangement. For each sample, productive Simpson clonality was calculated as the square root of Simpson's diversity index over productive rearrangements. As stored in TCRdb, this immuneACCESS dataset retains in-frame rearrangements with V and J assigned. A fraction of the clones does not appear; measured against another copy, unresolved V genes explain less than half of the discrepancy, and the remainder lacks a known reason. V and J calls plus clone size are reproduced from that table; the DNA served to infer D and trimming. This sample comprises roughly 250,000 clones, 75% to 90% of them detected only once. The ten largest clones add up to about 4.3% of the sample.

This chain joins TRBV7-8 to TRBJ1-5, and possibly TRBD1, on 6 matching bases. Sequencing input: PBMCs or T cells enriched from blood (not recorded which). The sequence came from a woman in her 30s who had recovered from COVID-19. The CDR3 is CASSLVQGGQPQHF. DNA sequence: TGTGCCAGCAGCTTAGTACAGGGCGGTCAGCCCCAGCATTTT. The variable domain in full, with residues beyond the CDR3 obtained from the reference TRBV7-8 and TRBJ1-5 genes, is GAGVSQSPRYKVAKRGQDVALRCDPISGHVSLFWYQQALGQGPEFLTYFQNEAQLDKSGLPSDRFFAERPEGSVSTLKIQRTQQEDSAVYLCASSLVQGGQPQHFGDGTRLSIL.